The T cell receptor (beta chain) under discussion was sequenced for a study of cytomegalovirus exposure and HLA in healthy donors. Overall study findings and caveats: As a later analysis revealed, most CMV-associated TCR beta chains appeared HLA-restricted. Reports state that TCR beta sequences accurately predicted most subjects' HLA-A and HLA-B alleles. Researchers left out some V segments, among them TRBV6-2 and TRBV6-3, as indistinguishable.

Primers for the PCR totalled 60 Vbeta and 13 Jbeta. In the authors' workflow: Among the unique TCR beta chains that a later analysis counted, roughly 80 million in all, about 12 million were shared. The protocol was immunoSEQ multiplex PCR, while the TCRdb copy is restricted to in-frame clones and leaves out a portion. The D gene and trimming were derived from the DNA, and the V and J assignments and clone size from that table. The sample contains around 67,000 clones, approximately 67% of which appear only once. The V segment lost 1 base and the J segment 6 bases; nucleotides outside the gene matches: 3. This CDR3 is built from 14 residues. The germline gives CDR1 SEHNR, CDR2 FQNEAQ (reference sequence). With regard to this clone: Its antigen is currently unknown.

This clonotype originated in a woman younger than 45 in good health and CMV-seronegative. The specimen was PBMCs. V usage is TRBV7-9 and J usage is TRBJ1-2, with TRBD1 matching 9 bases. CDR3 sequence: CASSLGRDRDGYTF. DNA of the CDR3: TGTGCCAGCAGCTTAGGTCGGGACAGGGATGGCTACACCTTC.